These T cell receptor beta chains were read from a single sample in a study of T cells in Graves' hyperthyroidism and ophthalmopathy. TCRdb passed the multiplex PCR reads through MiXCR, listing each CDR3 protein once. The top ten clones hold roughly 4.8% of a sample with 350,000 to 500,000 distinct CDR3 sequences, approximately 13% of them seen once. The sequenced sample was blood. The receptors were gathered from a woman aged 18-35 years with Graves' hyperthyroidism. CDR3s include the opening cysteine and the closing phenylalanine or tryptophan. The order of the fields is clone size, V gene, J gene, D gene, CDR3 DNA, CDR3 protein. D genes are given only for firm matches. Clone size is not always given. Where it is, it says once, few, many or a class for expanded clones.

clone size: many; V gene: TRBV5-1; J gene: TRBJ1-5; D gene: -; CDR3 DNA: TGCGCCAGCAGCTTTACCAGGGAAAATAGCAATCAGCCCCAGCATTTT; CDR3 protein: CASSFTRENSNQPQHF
clone size: few; V gene: TRBV19; J gene: TRBJ1-6; D gene: -; CDR3 DNA: TGTGCCAGTAGCACGTCGGCAGATGCTTCACCCCTCCACTTT; CDR3 protein: CASSTSADASPLHF
clone size: -; V gene: TRBV12-3/TRBV12-4; J gene: TRBJ1-2; D gene: -; CDR3 DNA: TGTGCCAGCAGTTGGGGCGCTAGGAACTATGGCTACACCTTC; CDR3 protein: CASSWGARNYGYTF
clone size: -; V gene: TRBV11-2; J gene: TRBJ1-4; D gene: TRBD1; CDR3 DNA: TGTGCCAGCAGCCCTGGACAGGGCAGGGGCGAAAAACTGTTTTTT; CDR3 protein: CASSPGQGRGEKLFF
clone size: many; V gene: TRBV20-1; J gene: TRBJ2-1; D gene: TRBD1; CDR3 DNA: TGCAGTGCTAGAGTGGAGGACAGGGACTACAATGAGCAGTTCTTC; CDR3 protein: CSARVEDRDYNEQFF
clone size: many; V gene: TRBV20-1; J gene: TRBJ2-7; D gene: TRBD1; CDR3 DNA: TGCAGTGCTATGCTCCGGGACAGGGGGTACGAGCAGTACTTC; CDR3 protein: CSAMLRDRGYEQYF
clone size: -; V gene: TRBV28; J gene: TRBJ2-7; D gene: TRBD2; CDR3 DNA: TGTGCCAGCAGTTTATCGTCGGGAGGGAGCTCCTACGAGCAGTACTTC; CDR3 protein: CASSLSSGGSSYEQYF
clone size: -; V gene: TRBV7-2; J gene: TRBJ2-1; D gene: -; CDR3 DNA: TGTGCCAGCAGCTTAGCAAGACTAGATAGGAAGTTCTTC; CDR3 protein: CASSLARLDRKFF
clone size: many; V gene: TRBV11-2; J gene: TRBJ1-1; D gene: -; CDR3 DNA: TGTGCCAGCAGCTTAGAGGTAGCGATGAACACTGAAGCTTTCTTT; CDR3 protein: CASSLEVAMNTEAFF
clone size: few; V gene: TRBV20-1; J gene: TRBJ1-1; D gene: -; CDR3 DNA: TGCAGTGCTCCAGACTCAAAGACAGGGAACACTGAAGCTTTCTTT; CDR3 protein: CSAPDSKTGNTEAFF
clone size: few; V gene: TRBV4-1; J gene: TRBJ1-1; D gene: -; CDR3 DNA: TGCGCCAGCAGCCAAGACGTTCAGGGAGTGAGCCTCCGAAACGAAGCTTTCTTT; CDR3 protein: CASSQDVQGVSLRNEAFF
clone size: -; V gene: TRBV19; J gene: TRBJ2-2; D gene: -; CDR3 DNA: TGTGCCAGTAGGCCCGGGTCAGCGAACACCGGGGAGCTGTTTTTT; CDR3 protein: CASRPGSANTGELFF
clone size: many; V gene: TRBV19; J gene: TRBJ2-1; D gene: TRBD2; CDR3 DNA: TGTGCCAGTAGTATATTTGGATCCGAGCGGGAGGCTGGTGAGCAGTTCTTC; CDR3 protein: CASSIFGSEREAGEQFF
clone size: many; V gene: TRBV24-1; J gene: TRBJ2-5; D gene: TRBD1; CDR3 DNA: TGTGCCACCAGTGATAAAAGAAAGGGGGCCCAAGAGACCCAGTACTTC; CDR3 protein: CATSDKRKGAQETQYF
clone size: few; V gene: TRBV6-2/TRBV6-3; J gene: TRBJ1-3; D gene: -; CDR3 DNA: TGTGCCAGCAGTTACCGGCCGTTGGTTAACTCTGGAAACACCATATATTTT; CDR3 protein: CASSYRPLVNSGNTIYF
clone size: few; V gene: TRBV10-3; J gene: TRBJ2-5; D gene: -; CDR3 DNA: TGTGCCATCAGTGGTGGGGAGACCCAGTACTTC; CDR3 protein: CAISGGETQYF
clone size: many; V gene: TRBV28; J gene: TRBJ2-2; D gene: TRBD1; CDR3 DNA: TGTGCCAGCAGTTCCCGGGACAGGGACGGGGAGCTGTTTTTT; CDR3 protein: CASSSRDRDGELFF
clone size: many; V gene: TRBV27; J gene: TRBJ2-3; D gene: TRBD1; CDR3 DNA: TGTGCCAGCAGTCGATTCAGAGGACAGGGGGTCCGAGATACGCAGTATTTT; CDR3 protein: CASSRFRGQGVRDTQYF
clone size: many; V gene: TRBV20-1; J gene: TRBJ2-5; D gene: TRBD1; CDR3 DNA: TGCAGTGCTTACCGGGACAGCCAAGAGACCCAGTACTTC; CDR3 protein: CSAYRDSQETQYF
clone size: few; V gene: TRBV30; J gene: TRBJ2-7; D gene: -; CDR3 DNA: TGTGCCTGGTCTTCTCCGGGGGCCTACGAGCAGTACTTC; CDR3 protein: CAWSSPGAYEQYF
clone size: many; V gene: TRBV10-3; J gene: TRBJ2-3; D gene: TRBD2; CDR3 DNA: TGTGCCATCAGTGACCTACTAGCGGTCGCAGATACGCAGTATTTT; CDR3 protein: CAISDLLAVADTQYF
clone size: -; V gene: TRBV5-1; J gene: TRBJ1-5; D gene: -; CDR3 DNA: TGCGCCAGCAGCTTAGAGGCTGGGGGGCTGGAGGGCAATCAGCCCCAGCATTTT; CDR3 protein: CASSLEAGGLEGNQPQHF
clone size: many; V gene: TRBV10-3; J gene: TRBJ2-7; D gene: -; CDR3 DNA: TGTGCCATCAGTGAGCGTGGACCCCCCGGCGACGAGCAGTACTTC; CDR3 protein: CAISERGPPGDEQYF
clone size: few; V gene: TRBV27; J gene: TRBJ2-3; D gene: -; CDR3 DNA: TGTGCCAGCAGACGAACCGGGACTCTCACAGATACGCAGTATTTT; CDR3 protein: CASRRTGTLTDTQYF
clone size: once; V gene: TRBV13; J gene: TRBJ2-3; D gene: -; CDR3 DNA: TGTGCCAGCAACGACAGGTCCTACACAGATACGCAGTATTTT; CDR3 protein: CASNDRSYTDTQYF
clone size: many; V gene: TRBV5-1; J gene: TRBJ2-7; D gene: TRBD1; CDR3 DNA: TGCGCCAGCAGCTTGGTGTGGGACAGCTCCTACGAGCAGTACTTC; CDR3 protein: CASSLVWDSSYEQYF
clone size: many; V gene: TRBV11-2; J gene: TRBJ2-7; D gene: -; CDR3 DNA: TGTGCCAGCAGCGGCTGGGGCTCCTACGAGCAGTACTTC; CDR3 protein: CASSGWGSYEQYF
clone size: many; V gene: TRBV12-3/TRBV12-4; J gene: TRBJ2-5; D gene: -; CDR3 DNA: TGTGCCAGCAGTTTGAGGCTACTAGGTGGAGAGACCCAGTACTTC; CDR3 protein: CASSLRLLGGETQYF
clone size: -; V gene: TRBV11-1; J gene: TRBJ2-1; D gene: TRBD2; CDR3 DNA: TGTGCCAGCAGCTCCGGACTAGCGGGAGGCTTCTACAATGAGCAGTTCTTC; CDR3 protein: CASSSGLAGGFYNEQFF
clone size: -; V gene: TRBV20-1; J gene: TRBJ1-2; D gene: TRBD1; CDR3 DNA: TGCAGTGCTATAACAGGGGGTGGCTACACCTTC; CDR3 protein: CSAITGGGYTF
clone size: many; V gene: TRBV7-6; J gene: TRBJ2-5; D gene: -; CDR3 DNA: TGTGCCAGCAGCTACGGAGGGGGCTTCCAAGAGACCCAGTACTTC; CDR3 protein: CASSYGGGFQETQYF
clone size: few; V gene: TRBV27; J gene: TRBJ2-1; D gene: -; CDR3 DNA: TGTGCCAGCAGGGCTAGGGGACAAGAGCAGTTCTTC; CDR3 protein: CASRARGQEQFF
clone size: many; V gene: TRBV7-9; J gene: TRBJ2-7; D gene: -; CDR3 DNA: TGTGCCAGCAGCTTCGAAGAAAACTACGAGCAGTACTTC; CDR3 protein: CASSFEENYEQYF
clone size: -; V gene: TRBV9; J gene: TRBJ2-5; D gene: TRBD1; CDR3 DNA: TGTGCCAGCAGCGCGGGACAGGGTCCAGAGACCCAGTACTTC; CDR3 protein: CASSAGQGPETQYF
clone size: many; V gene: TRBV28; J gene: TRBJ1-5; D gene: -; CDR3 DNA: TGTGCCAGCAGTTTATGGGTGGGGCAGGGGAGTGATCAGCCCCAGCATTTT; CDR3 protein: CASSLWVGQGSDQPQHF
clone size: many; V gene: TRBV12-3/TRBV12-4; J gene: TRBJ1-3; D gene: -; CDR3 DNA: TGTGCCAGCAGTTTATCGGGGAATGGAAACACCATATATTTT; CDR3 protein: CASSLSGNGNTIYF
clone size: -; V gene: TRBV27; J gene: TRBJ1-1; D gene: -; CDR3 DNA: TGTGCCAGCAGCCAATTCGGAACGGGGGTTGTTGAAGCTTTCTTT; CDR3 protein: CASSQFGTGVVEAFF
clone size: many; V gene: TRBV28; J gene: TRBJ2-3; D gene: TRBD2; CDR3 DNA: TGTGCCAGCAGTTTCGGCGGGAGATGGCCAGATACGCAGTATTTT; CDR3 protein: CASSFGGRWPDTQYF
clone size: many; V gene: TRBV28; J gene: TRBJ1-5; D gene: -; CDR3 DNA: TGTGCCACTACCCCTGGGACACTGGGCAATCAGCCCCAGCATTTT; CDR3 protein: CATTPGTLGNQPQHF
clone size: many; V gene: TRBV30; J gene: TRBJ1-1; D gene: -; CDR3 DNA: TGTGCCGGGCTGGGGGCAGTGAACACTGAAGCTTTCTTT; CDR3 protein: CAGLGAVNTEAFF